This TCR beta chain comes out of a study of blood T cell repertoires in COVID-19. Turning to the study itself: Nucleic acid was either cDNA or gDNA, and it came from T cells, B-cell-depleted T cells, or PBMCs.

In the original workflow: Scientists estimated how many nucleated cells there were by amplifying reference gene primers. The method was immunoSEQ multiplex PCR; TCRdb's version includes in-frame clones alone and lacks a portion of them. V and J calls and clone size are those listed in that table; D and trimming were worked out from the DNA. There are roughly 150,000 clones in the sample; approximately 78% occur only once, and just over 6% lies in the top ten. Trimming took off 2 bases at V and 2 bases at J, with 13 bases between the two ends. There are 15 residues in the CDR3. Germline V gene sequence: CDR1 KGHSH, CDR2 LQKENI. The study drew participants aged about 18 to 89 years from about two dozen US areas.

Sequencing was done on a sample of PBMCs or T cells enriched from blood (not recorded which). This TCR was sampled from a woman in her forties or fifties who had recovered from COVID-19. The V and J genes are TRBV18 and TRBJ2-7; D is possibly TRBD2 (7 bases). Here the CDR3 DNA reads TGTGCCAGCTCACCAGGGGGGGCAGCAACCTACGAGCAGTACTTC. Its protein is CASSPGGAATYEQYF. The full variable domain, in which reference TRBV18 and TRBJ2-7 provide the parts outside the CDR3, is NAGVMQNPRHLVRRRGQEARLRCSPMKGHSHVYWYRQLPEEGLKFMVYLQKENIIDESGMPKERFSAEFPKEGPSILRIQQVVRGDSAAYFCASSPGGAATYEQYFGPGTRLTVT.